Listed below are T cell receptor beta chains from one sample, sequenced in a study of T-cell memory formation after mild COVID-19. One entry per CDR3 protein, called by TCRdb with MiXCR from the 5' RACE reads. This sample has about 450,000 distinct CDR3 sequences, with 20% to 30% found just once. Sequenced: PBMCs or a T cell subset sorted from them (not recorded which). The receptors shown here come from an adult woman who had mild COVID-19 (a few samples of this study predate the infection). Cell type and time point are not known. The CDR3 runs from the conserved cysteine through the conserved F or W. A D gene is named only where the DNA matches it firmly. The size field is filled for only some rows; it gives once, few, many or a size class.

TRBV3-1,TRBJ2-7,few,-,TGTGCCAGCAGCCGCGCCAGGGTGGCACAAGCCCCCTACGAGCAGTACTTC,CASSRARVAQAPYEQYF
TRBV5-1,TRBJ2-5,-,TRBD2,TGCGCCAGCAGCTTTGGCGGGGGTGCCCAAGAGACCCAGTACTTC,CASSFGGGAQETQYF
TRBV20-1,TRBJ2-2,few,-,TGCAGTGCTAGAGGCCCGGAAAGCACCGGGGAGCTGTTTTTT,CSARGPESTGELFF
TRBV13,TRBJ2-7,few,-,TGTGCCAGCAGCTGGGGGTCTAACTACGAGCAGTACTTC,CASSWGSNYEQYF
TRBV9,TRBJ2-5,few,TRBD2,TGTGCCAGCAGCGTAGCGGGAGGGCTGGTAGAGACCCAGTACTTC,CASSVAGGLVETQYF
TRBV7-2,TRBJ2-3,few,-,TGTGCCAGCAGCCGACAGGTCACAGATACGCAGTATTTT,CASSRQVTDTQYF
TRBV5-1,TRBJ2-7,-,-,TGCGCCAGCAGCTCAACGAACAGGGTCTACGAGCAGTACTTC,CASSSTNRVYEQYF
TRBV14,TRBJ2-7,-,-,TGTGCCAGCAGCCAATCCCGATCTTACGAGCAGTACTTC,CASSQSRSYEQYF
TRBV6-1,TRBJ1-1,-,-,TGTGCCAGCAGAAGAGGGCAGCTGCTGTTGGGACGGACTGAAGCTTTCTTT,CASRRGQLLLGRTEAFF
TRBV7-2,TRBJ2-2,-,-,TGTGCCAGCAGCTCCGCAGAGATGAACACCGGGGAGCTGTTTTTT,CASSSAEMNTGELFF
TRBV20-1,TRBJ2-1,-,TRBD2,TGCAGTGCCAGGCTAGCGGGGGGGCCCAATGAGCAGTTCTTC,CSARLAGGPNEQFF
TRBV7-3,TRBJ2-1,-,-,TGTGCCAGCAGCTCCATATGGAGCTCCTACAATGAGCAGTTCTTC,CASSSIWSSYNEQFF
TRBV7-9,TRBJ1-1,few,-,TGTGCCAGCAGCTGGGGGGGCGACAGCACTGAAGCTTTCTTT,CASSWGGDSTEAFF
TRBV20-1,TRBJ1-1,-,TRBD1,TGCAGTGCTAGTAGGGGGCCCCCGGGCACTGAAGCTTTCTTT,CSASRGPPGTEAFF
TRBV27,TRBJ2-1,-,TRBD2,TGTGCCAGCGGGGGGGATTGGTCGCGCAATGAGCAGTTCTTC,CASGGDWSRNEQFF
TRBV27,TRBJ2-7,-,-,TGTGCCACCAGGCGCCGGGGTTCACCGGACGAGCAGTACTTC,CATRRRGSPDEQYF
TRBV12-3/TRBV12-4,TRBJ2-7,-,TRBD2,TGTGCCAGCAGTTTGAGTAGCGGGTACCCCCTCGAGCAGTACTTC,CASSLSSGYPLEQYF
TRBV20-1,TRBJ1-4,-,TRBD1,TGCAGTGCAACAGACCCCGGACAGGGGGCAGGGCAACTGTTTTTT,CSATDPGQGAGQLFF
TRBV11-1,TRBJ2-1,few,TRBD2,TGTGCCAGCAGCTTTCAGCCAACCGGGACTAGCGGTAGGAATGAGCAGTTCTTC,CASSFQPTGTSGRNEQFF
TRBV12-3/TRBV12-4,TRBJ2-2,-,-,TGTGCCAGCAGGTCCCAAGCGATCAACACCGGGGAGCTGTTTTTT,CASRSQAINTGELFF
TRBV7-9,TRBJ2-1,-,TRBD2,TGTGCCAGCAGCCCGACCCTAGGACTAGCGGGGGAGAATGAGCAGTTCTTC,CASSPTLGLAGENEQFF
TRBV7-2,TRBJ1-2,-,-,TGTGCCAGCAGCTTTGGGGTTTTCGGCTACACCTTC,CASSFGVFGYTF
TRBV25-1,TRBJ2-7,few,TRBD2,TGTGCCAGCAGTGACCCTAGCGGGAAGTACTTC,CASSDPSGKYF
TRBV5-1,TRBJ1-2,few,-,TGCGCCAGCAGCTCAGGACGGAGAGCTAACTATGGCTACACCTTC,CASSSGRRANYGYTF
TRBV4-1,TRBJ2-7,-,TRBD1,TGCGCCAGCAGCCATTGGGACAGGAGCTACGAGCAGTACTTC,CASSHWDRSYEQYF
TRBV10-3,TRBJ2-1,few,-,TGTGCCATCAGTGAGGGTCTTTACAATGAGCAGTTCTTC,CAISEGLYNEQFF